This T cell receptor beta chain was profiled in a study of T cells after yellow fever vaccination (dated by TCRdb to between 2018 and 2020). Turning to the overall study: The SMART-Seq v4 Ultra Low Input RNA kit was used to prepare libraries from fractions with low cell numbers. To follow T-cell clones before and after both primary and booster YFV17D yellow fever vaccination, bulk TCR alpha and beta repertoires underwent longitudinal sequencing. Two healthy male donors made up the cohort, one aged 18 to 29 years and the other aged 30 to 40 years. Bulk PBMC replicates and cell subsets were isolated from blood drawn at multiple timepoints before and after both primary and secondary immunization.

Sequencing used an Illumina NovaSeq 6000. TCR cDNA was synthesized by 5'RACE template switching, through which a universal primer site and unique molecular identifiers were introduced. Priming for cDNA synthesis came from both the TCR alpha and TCR beta constant segments. Libraries were amplified in two PCR steps, with sample barcodes and sequencing adapters added in the second step. Sequencing of libraries was done on Illumina HiSeq 2500 (2x100 bp) or NovaSeq (2x150 bp). Regarding the original processing steps: MIGEC was used to demultiplex reads and collapse the reads into UMI consensus sequences, and MiXCR was used for V(D)J alignment. Vaccine-responding clonotypes were defined with edgeR using replicate PBMC samples, requiring FDR below 0.01 and a log2 fold change above 5 up to day 15. Bulk clonotypes were assigned CD4 or CD8 identity according to which sequenced CD4 or CD8 repertoire held them at higher abundance. In-frame beta chains were kept once TCRdb had trimmed the public reads at Q25 with fastp and called clones with MiXCR. Each CDR3 protein gets just one entry, which takes the most common genes and DNA from the rows behind it. These V and J calls rely on TCRdb rather than the paper's analysis. Counted in this sample were 250,000 to 300,000 distinct CDR3 sequences; about 5.2% of them appeared once. The ten largest clones represent 2.5% to 4% of the sample.

Many counts were recorded for this clonotype. Its target antigen remains unknown. Qualities for individual bases were not recorded, and no much larger clone is one base off. What the treatment or condition label conveys for this sample: live attenuated yellow fever vaccine strain. A standard Ficoll-Paque protocol was used to isolate PBMCs from peripheral blood. CD4 and CD8 T-cell fractions were isolated with Dynabeads CD4 and CD8 positive selection kits. TriZol was used to extract RNA from bulk PBMCs, from CD4 and CD8 fractions, and from dextramer-positive and dextramer-negative fractions. What the work shows at the level of the full study, not this receptor alone: Computational filtering was needed because FACS-sorted repertoires could contain abundant contaminating clonotypes from the bulk population. Most clones expanded after primary vaccination (about 95% of CD4 and 88% of CD8) were re-detected after the booster, suggesting that broad memory maintenance occurred. Because only two donors were included in the study, the extent to which the findings can be generalized is limited. A small fraction of clonotypes showed up in both the CD4 and CD8 compartments, probably as a result of convergent recombination. The secondary T-cell response was found to be weaker but faster than the primary response, with a peak reached on day 5 rather than on day 15.

The receptor was isolated from a man between 18 and 35 years old who received the YFV17D yellow fever vaccine. The source was CD4+ T cells sorted from PBMCs, collected on the day of the yellow fever booster vaccination.

The CDR3 region: CASRPGTASLGNYGYTF. The DNA sequence reads TGCGCCAGCCGGCCGGGGACAGCTTCCCTTGGGAACTATGGCTACACCTTC. The rearranged chain carries TRBV5-1 and TRBJ1-2; 7 junctional bases match TRBD1. CDR3 length: 17 amino acids, cysteine to phenylalanine. Only CDR3 DNA remains: 51 bases, in frame from the first base. Trimming accounts for 7 bases at V and 2 bases at J, while the number of junction bases matched to no gene is 17. From a lookup of the germline V gene, CDR1 and CDR2 are SGHRS and YFSETQ.